Following are 17 T cell receptor beta chains from one sample sequenced in a study of T-cell memory formation after mild COVID-19. One entry per CDR3 protein results from TCRdb running MiXCR on the 5' RACE reads. This sample has 130,000 to 150,000 distinct CDR3 sequences, with less than 20% found just once. Sequencing was performed on PBMCs or a T cell subset sorted from them (not recorded which). These receptor sequences come from an adult woman who had mild COVID-19 (a few samples of this study predate the infection). Cell type and time point are not known.

This clonotype was counted many times. The chain carries TRBV7-2 and TRBJ2-7; the match to TRBD2 covers 12 bases. CDR3 length equals 15 residues. Germline V CDR1 and CDR2: SGHTA, FQGNSA. V shed 5 bases and J 4 bases; nucleotides not matched to a gene: 6. As DNA, the CDR3 is TGTGCCAGCAGCCGACTAGCGGGAGTTGGGTACGAGCAGTACTTC. Its translation: CASSRLAGVGYEQYF.

This clonotype was detected a few times. The chain recombines TRBV3-1 with TRBJ2-5, with TRBD2 matching 10 bases. J gave up 2 bases and V 1 base, and 10 bases lay outside the gene matches. CDR3 length equals 18 residues. The germline V gene encodes CDR1 LGHDT and CDR2 YNNKEL (reference sequence). CDR3 bases: TGTGCCAGCAGCCAAGGAAGCCTAGCGGGGGCATCTCAAGAGACCCAGTACTTC. Protein sequence: CASSQGSLAGASQETQYF.

This clonotype was seen more than once but under ten times. The gene calls are TRBV2 and TRBJ2-7; 8 bases fit TRBD1. The V segment lost 3 bases and the J segment 7 bases; nucleotides outside the gene matches: 5. Per the germline V gene, CDR1 is SNHLY and CDR2 is FYNNEI. This CDR3 region has 13 residues. CDR3 amino acids: CASSEGTGREQYF. CDR3 nucleotides: TGTGCCAGCAGTGAGGGGACAGGCCGGGAGCAGTACTTC.

This chain uses TRBV7-2 with TRBJ2-3; 7 bases align to TRBD2. Germline V CDR1 and CDR2: SGHTA, FQGNSA. CDR3 length equals 16 residues. V lost 6 bases, J lost 4 bases, and 13 bases stayed unmatched. CDR3 loop: CASSFLGLTGADTQYF. Here the CDR3 DNA reads TGTGCCAGCAGTTTCCTGGGACTAACGGGGGCAGATACGCAGTATTTT.

The chain carries TRBV6-5 and TRBJ1-1, with D maybe TRBD1 (6 bases). Germline V gene data show CDR1 as MNHEY and CDR2 as SVGAGI. The CDR3 consists of 14 residues. V lost 5 bases to trimming and J lost 2 bases, with 12 bases between them. CDR3 sequence (DNA): TGTGCCAGCAGTCGGGGACACAGTAACACTGAAGCTTTCTTT. Its translation: CASSRGHSNTEAFF.

About this clonotype itself: This may come from a read error, since a much larger clone is one base off. The rearrangement links TRBV20-1 to TRBJ1-2, with a possible D match to TRBD1 (5 bases). Trimming left V 7 bases short and J 6 bases short, with 12 bases between. CDR1 is DFQATT, CDR2 SNEGSKA, per germline (reference sequence). This CDR3 spans 11 amino acids. In DNA form, the CDR3 reads TGCAGTGGGACATGGGGCCATGGCTACACCTTC. Translation: CSGTWGHGYTF.

This clonotype has only a few counts. The rearrangement joins TRBV5-1 to TRBJ2-7; 8 positions agree with TRBD1. CDR3 length: 13 residues. In germline, CDR1 is SGHRS, CDR2 YFSETQ. The junction had 7 bases not matched to a gene; V was cut back by 6 bases and J by 5 bases. The CDR3 DNA reads as TGCGCCAGCAACCAGGGGGCGCGCAACGAGCAGTACTTC. It is translated as CASNQGARNEQYF.

This chain uses TRBV5-1 with TRBJ2-3; 7 bases are a match to TRBD1. Germline V gives CDR1 SGHRS, CDR2 YFSETQ. V dropped 3 bases and J dropped 5; count of bases not matched to a gene: 0. The CDR3 contains 12 residues. CDR3 residues: CASSWDRDTQYF. The CDR3 DNA follows: TGCGCCAGCAGCTGGGACAGAGATACGCAGTATTTT.

The rearrangement joins TRBV2 to TRBJ2-3; the D is unclear. This CDR3 is built from 11 residues. Germline V lookup: CDR1 SNHLY, CDR2 FYNNEI. V lost 3 bases to trimming and J lost 11 bases, with 9 bases between them. The CDR3 nucleotides read TGTGCCAGCAGTGACCGAAGTGGGCAGTATTTT. It encodes CASSDRSGQYF.

The chain recombines TRBV11-2 with TRBJ2-2; D is ambiguous. Trimming cost V 3 bases and J 8 bases, with 16 bases left between them. In germline, CDR1 is SGHAT, CDR2 FQNNGV. The CDR3 runs 15 residues. The CDR3: CASSFRQTTSGELFF. CDR3 nucleotide sequence: TGTGCCAGCAGCTTTAGACAAACAACTTCGGGGGAGCTGTTTTTT. The full variable domain, in which reference TRBV11-2 and TRBJ2-2 provide the parts outside the CDR3, is EAGVAQSPRYKIIEKRQSVAFWCNPISGHATLYWYQQILGQGPKLLIQFQNNGVVDDSQLPKDRFSAERLKGVDSTLKIQPAKLEDSAVYLCASSFRQTTSGELFFGEGSRLTVL.

This clonotype was detected a few times. The chain has TRBV12-3 or TRBV12-4 and TRBJ2-3, with D uncertain. CDR3 length: 13 residues. V was clipped by 1 base and J by 0 bases, with 2 bases between them. In DNA, the CDR3 is TGTGCCAGCAGTTTAGTTAGCACAGATACGCAGTATTTT. Encoded protein: CASSLVSTDTQYF.

The J gene is TRBJ2-7, the V gene TRBV7-9, with D tentatively TRBD2 (5 bases). Trimming shortened V by 5 bases and J by 3 bases, and 14 bases separated the two germline ends. Germline V gene sequence: CDR1 SEHNR, CDR2 FQNEAQ (reference sequence). The CDR3 loop spans 14 amino acids. In DNA form, the CDR3 reads TGTGCCAGCAGCCAATCGGGGTCTTACTACGAGCAGTACTTC. Its protein is CASSQSGSYYEQYF.

This clonotype was detected a few times. The chain employs TRBV7-9 and TRBJ2-4; a weak D match, TRBD2 (6 bases). CDR1 and CDR2 (germline): SEHNR, FQNEAQ (reference sequence). The V end lost 7 bases, the J end lost 2 bases, and 9 bases lay between the germline ends. The CDR3 runs 13 residues. CDR3 DNA: TGTGCCAGCACGCGGGATTCCAAAAACATTCAGTACTTC. It is translated as CASTRDSKNIQYF.

This clonotype was detected only a few times. This chain uses TRBV20-1 with TRBJ1-2; D possibly corresponds to TRBD1 (5 bases). V dropped 6 bases and J dropped 4 bases, with 18 bases sitting between them. CDR3 length: 14 amino acids. Germline-derived CDR1 and CDR2 are DFQATT and SNEGSKA (reference sequence). CDR3 nucleotides: TGCAGTGCCGAGAGGGACTTTCCCAGCTATGGCTACACCTTC. Protein sequence: CSAERDFPSYGYTF.

V usage is TRBV20-1 and J usage is TRBJ1-2, with D maybe TRBD1 (5 bases). The CDR3 runs to 15 residues. Germline loops: CDR1 DFQATT, CDR2 SNEGSKA (reference sequence). V dropped 0 bases and J dropped 2 bases, with 13 bases sitting between them. DNA of the CDR3: TGCAGTGCTAGAGATCTCCGCCGGGGGAACTATGGCTACACCTTC. Translated: CSARDLRRGNYGYTF.

As DNA, the CDR3 is TGTGCCAGCAGCGTGGGGCGCCTTACCTACAATGAGCAGTTCTTC. It specifies CASSVGRLTYNEQFF. The J gene is TRBJ2-1, the V gene TRBV9; D is possibly TRBD1 (5 bases). Per germline, CDR1 SGDLS and CDR2 YYNGEE. This CDR3 has 15 amino acids. The ends were cut back, 2 bases at V and 2 bases at J, with 11 bases in the middle.

The sample holds a few counts of this clonotype. The chain recombines TRBV24-1 with TRBJ2-1; 11 bases align to TRBD2. This CDR3 comprises 16 residues. The V segment lost 1 base and the J segment 6 bases; nucleotides outside the gene matches: 4. Germline V gene lookup returns CDR1 KGHDR and CDR2 SFDVKD. DNA of the CDR3: TGTGCCACCAGTGATTTTAGCGGGAGGGCCCTCAATGAGCAGTTCTTC. Translation: CATSDFSGRALNEQFF.